This T cell receptor (beta chain) derives from a study of CD8 T cells in Susac syndrome. Random hexamers were used to reverse transcribe about 0.5 to 1 ug of RNA. Across 54 Vbeta and 13 Jbeta, immunoSEQ multiplex PCR amplified TCR beta CDR3. MiXCR was run by TCRdb on the immunoSEQ multiplex PCR reads, yielding one entry per CDR3 protein. This sample yields around 99,000 distinct CDR3 sequences, of which roughly 95% are seen a single time; 0.075% to 0.1% belongs to the top ten. The germline V gene encodes CDR1 GTSNPN and CDR2 SVGIG (reference sequence). The CDR3 has 15 residues. With 0 bases removed from V and 7 bases from J, the gap between germline ends came to 19 bases.

The chain uses TRBV30 and TRBJ2-7; D tentatively fits TRBD1 or TRBD2 (7 bases each). The sequence derives from a human donor in good health. The sample comprised CD4+ T cells from PBMCs. The CDR3: CAWSVRGGGLEEQYF. The CDR3 bases are TGTGCCTGGAGTGTACGGGGAGGGGGCTTGGAAGAGCAGTACTTC.